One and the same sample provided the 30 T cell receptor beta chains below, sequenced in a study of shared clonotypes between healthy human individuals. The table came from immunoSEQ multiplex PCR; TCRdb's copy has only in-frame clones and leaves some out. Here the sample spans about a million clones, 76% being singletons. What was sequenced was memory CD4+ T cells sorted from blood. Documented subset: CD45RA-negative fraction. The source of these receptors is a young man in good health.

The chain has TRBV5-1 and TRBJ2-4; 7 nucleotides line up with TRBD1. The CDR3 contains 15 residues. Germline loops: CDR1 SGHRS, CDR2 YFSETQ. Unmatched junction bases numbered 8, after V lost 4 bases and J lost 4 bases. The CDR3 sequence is CASSRPGQQKNIQYF. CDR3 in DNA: TGCGCCAGCAGCCGACCGGGACAGCAAAAAAACATTCAGTACTTC.

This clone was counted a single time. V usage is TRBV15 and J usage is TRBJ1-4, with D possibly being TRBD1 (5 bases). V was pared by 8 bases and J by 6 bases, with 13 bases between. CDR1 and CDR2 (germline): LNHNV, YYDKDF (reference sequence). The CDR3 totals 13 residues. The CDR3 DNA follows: TGTGCCACCCGGTGGGGGTCGCATGAAAAACTGTTTTTT. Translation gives CATRWGSHEKLFF. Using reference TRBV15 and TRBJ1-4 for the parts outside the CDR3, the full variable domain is DAMVIQNPRYQVTQFGKPVTLSCSQTLNHNVMYWYQQKSSQAPKLLFHYYDKDFNNEADTPDNFQSRRPNTSFCFLDIRSPGLGDTAMYLCATRWGSHEKLFFGSGTQLSVL.

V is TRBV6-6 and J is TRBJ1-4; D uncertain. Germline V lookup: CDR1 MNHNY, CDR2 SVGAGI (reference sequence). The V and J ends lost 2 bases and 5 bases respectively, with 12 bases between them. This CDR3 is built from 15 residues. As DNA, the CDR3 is TGTGCCAGCAGTTACCTTGGATTGGGGAATGAAAAACTGTTTTTT. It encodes CASSYLGLGNEKLFF.

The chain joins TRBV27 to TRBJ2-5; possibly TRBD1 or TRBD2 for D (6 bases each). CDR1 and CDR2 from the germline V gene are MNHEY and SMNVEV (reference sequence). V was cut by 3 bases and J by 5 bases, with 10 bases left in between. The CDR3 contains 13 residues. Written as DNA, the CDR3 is TGTGCCAGCAGTTTCATGGGGGGCGAGACCCAGTACTTC. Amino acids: CASSFMGGETQYF.

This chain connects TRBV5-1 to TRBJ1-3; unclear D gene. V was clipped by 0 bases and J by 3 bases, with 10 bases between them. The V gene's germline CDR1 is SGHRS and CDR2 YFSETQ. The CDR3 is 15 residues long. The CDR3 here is CASSLGTKNGNTIYF. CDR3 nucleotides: TGCGCCAGCAGCTTGGGAACCAAAAATGGAAACACCATATATTTT.

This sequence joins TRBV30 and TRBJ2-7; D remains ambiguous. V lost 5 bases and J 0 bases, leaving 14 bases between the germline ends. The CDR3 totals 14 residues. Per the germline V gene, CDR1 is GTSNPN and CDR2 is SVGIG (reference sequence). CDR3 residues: CAWDNQPSSYEQYF. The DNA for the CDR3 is TGTGCCTGGGACAATCAACCCAGCTCCTACGAGCAGTACTTC.

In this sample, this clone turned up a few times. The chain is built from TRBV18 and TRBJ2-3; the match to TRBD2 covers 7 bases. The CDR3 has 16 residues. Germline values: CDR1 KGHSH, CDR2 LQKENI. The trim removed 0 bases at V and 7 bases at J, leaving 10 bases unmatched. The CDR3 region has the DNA TGTGCCAGCTCACCACCCTCGGCGGGAGAATCAAATACGCAGTATTTT. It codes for CASSPPSAGESNTQYF. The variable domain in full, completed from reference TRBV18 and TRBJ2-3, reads NAGVMQNPRHLVRRRGQEARLRCSPMKGHSHVYWYRQLPEEGLKFMVYLQKENIIDESGMPKERFSAEFPKEGPSILRIQQVVRGDSAAYFCASSPPSAGESNTQYFGPGTRLTVL.

The CDR3 DNA sequence: TGTGCCTGGAGTGTGACAGGGGGCAGGTCGGCGGGTTTCTTT. This encodes CAWSVTGGRSAGFF. V and J are TRBV30 and TRBJ1-1; 10 nucleotides agree with TRBD1. The CDR3 consists of 14 residues. After removal of 0 bases from V and 13 bases from J, the junction contained 11 bases not matched to a gene. Per the germline V gene, CDR1 is GTSNPN and CDR2 is SVGIG (reference sequence).

The CDR3 is CASSYSLAREQYF. The CDR3 nucleotides read TGTGCCAGCAGTTACTCGCTAGCCCGCGAGCAGTACTTC. The rearrangement links TRBV6-5 to TRBJ2-7; possibly TRBD2 for D (5 bases). Trimming removed 0 bases at V and 6 bases at J, with 9 bases between. The CDR3 covers 13 residues. CDR1 and CDR2 (germline): MNHEY, SVGAGI.

CDR3 protein: CASSPYTAGTSNEQFF. CDR3 DNA sequence: TGTGCCAGCAGCCCCTACACAGCAGGCACGTCCAATGAGCAGTTCTTC. V and J are TRBV7-2 and TRBJ2-1; no firm D call. V lost 5 bases, J lost 6 bases, and 20 bases lay in between. The CDR3 has 16 residues. Germline lookup yields CDR1 SGHTA and CDR2 FQGNSA.

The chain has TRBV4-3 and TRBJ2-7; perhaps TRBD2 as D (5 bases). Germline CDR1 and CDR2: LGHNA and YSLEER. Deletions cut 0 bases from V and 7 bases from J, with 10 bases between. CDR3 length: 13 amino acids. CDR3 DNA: TGCGCCAGCAGCCAAGATCGGGGTCGGGAGCAGTACTTC. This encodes CASSQDRGREQYF.

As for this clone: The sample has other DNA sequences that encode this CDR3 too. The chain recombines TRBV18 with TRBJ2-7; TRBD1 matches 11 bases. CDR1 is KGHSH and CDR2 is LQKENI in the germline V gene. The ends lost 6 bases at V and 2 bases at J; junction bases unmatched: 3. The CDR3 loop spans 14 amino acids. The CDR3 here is CASSSGQGAYEQYF. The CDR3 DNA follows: TGTGCCAGCTCTTCGGGACAGGGGGCCTACGAGCAGTACTTC.

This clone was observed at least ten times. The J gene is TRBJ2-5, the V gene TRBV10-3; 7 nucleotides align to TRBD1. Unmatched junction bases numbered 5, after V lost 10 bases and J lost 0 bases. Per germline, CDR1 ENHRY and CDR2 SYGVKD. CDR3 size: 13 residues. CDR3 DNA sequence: TGTGCCACCCGGGACAGTAACCAAGAGACCCAGTACTTC. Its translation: CATRDSNQETQYF.

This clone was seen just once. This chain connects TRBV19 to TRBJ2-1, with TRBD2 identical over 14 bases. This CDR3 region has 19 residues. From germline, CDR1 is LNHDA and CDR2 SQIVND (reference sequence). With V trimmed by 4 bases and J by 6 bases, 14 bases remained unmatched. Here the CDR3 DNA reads TGTGCCAGTAGTACCCGACAAAGCTTGGGACTAGCGGGAGCCAATGAGCAGTTCTTC. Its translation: CASSTRQSLGLAGANEQFF.

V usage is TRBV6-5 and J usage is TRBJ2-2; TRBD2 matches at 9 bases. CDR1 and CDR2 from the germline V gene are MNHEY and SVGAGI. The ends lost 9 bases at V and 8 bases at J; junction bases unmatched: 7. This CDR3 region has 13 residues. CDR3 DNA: TGTGCCAGTCGGAGTAGCGGGAGAGGGGAGCTGTTTTTT. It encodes CASRSSGRGELFF.

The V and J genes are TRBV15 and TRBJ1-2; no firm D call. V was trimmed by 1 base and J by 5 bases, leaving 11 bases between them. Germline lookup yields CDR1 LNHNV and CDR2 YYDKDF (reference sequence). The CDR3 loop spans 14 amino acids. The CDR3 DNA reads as TGTGCCACCAGCAGAGCTCGGACGGAATATGGCTACACCTTC. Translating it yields CATSRARTEYGYTF.

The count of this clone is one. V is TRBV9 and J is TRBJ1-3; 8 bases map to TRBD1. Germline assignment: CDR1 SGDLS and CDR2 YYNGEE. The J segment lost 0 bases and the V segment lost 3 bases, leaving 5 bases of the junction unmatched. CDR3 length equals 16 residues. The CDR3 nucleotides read TGTGCCAGCAGCGGTGGACAGGGATACTCTGGAAACACCATATATTTT. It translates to CASSGGQGYSGNTIYF.

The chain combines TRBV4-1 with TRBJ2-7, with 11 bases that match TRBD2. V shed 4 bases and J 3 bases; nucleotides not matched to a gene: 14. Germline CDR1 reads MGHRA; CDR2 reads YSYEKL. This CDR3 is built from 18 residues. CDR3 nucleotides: TGCGCCAGCAGCCTATACAAAGCCGGGACTAGCGGAGACTACGAGCAGTACTTC. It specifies CASSLYKAGTSGDYEQYF.

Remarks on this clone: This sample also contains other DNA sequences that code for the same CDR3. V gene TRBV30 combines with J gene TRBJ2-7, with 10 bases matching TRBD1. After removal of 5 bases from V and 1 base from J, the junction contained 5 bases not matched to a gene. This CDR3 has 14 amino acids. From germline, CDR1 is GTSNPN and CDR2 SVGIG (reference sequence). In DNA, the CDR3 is TGTGCCTGGTCCCGGACAGGGGGATCCTACGAGCAGTACTTC. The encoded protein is CAWSRTGGSYEQYF.

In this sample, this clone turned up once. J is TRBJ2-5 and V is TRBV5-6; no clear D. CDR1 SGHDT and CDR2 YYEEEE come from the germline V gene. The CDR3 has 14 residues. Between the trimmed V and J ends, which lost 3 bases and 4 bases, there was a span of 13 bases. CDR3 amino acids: CASSSAREGETQYF. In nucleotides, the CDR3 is TGTGCCAGCAGCTCAGCCCGCGAAGGAGAGACCCAGTACTTC.

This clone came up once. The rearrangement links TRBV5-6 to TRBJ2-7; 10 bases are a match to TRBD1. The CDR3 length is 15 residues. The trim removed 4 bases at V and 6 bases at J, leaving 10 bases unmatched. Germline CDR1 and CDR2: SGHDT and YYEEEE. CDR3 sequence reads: CASSGTGTGVGEQYF. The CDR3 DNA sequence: TGTGCCAGCAGCGGCACCGGGACAGGGGTGGGCGAGCAGTACTTC. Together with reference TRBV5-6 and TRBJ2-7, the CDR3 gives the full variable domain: DAGVTQSPTHLIKTRGQQVTLRCSPKSGHDTVSWYQQALGQGPQFIFQYYEEEERQRGNFPDRFSGHQFPNYSSELNVNALLLGDSALYLCASSGTGTGVGEQYFGPGTRLTVT.

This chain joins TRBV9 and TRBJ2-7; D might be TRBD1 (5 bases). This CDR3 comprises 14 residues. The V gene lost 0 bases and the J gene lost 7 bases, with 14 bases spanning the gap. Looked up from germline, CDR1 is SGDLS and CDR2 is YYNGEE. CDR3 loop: CASSVDSAGREQYF. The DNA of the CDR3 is TGTGCCAGCAGCGTAGATTCCGCAGGGCGGGAGCAGTACTTC.

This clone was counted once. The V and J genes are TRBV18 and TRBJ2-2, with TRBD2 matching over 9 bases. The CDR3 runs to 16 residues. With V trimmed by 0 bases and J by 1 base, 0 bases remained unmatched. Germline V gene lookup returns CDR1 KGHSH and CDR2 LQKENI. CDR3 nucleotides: TGTGCCAGCTCACCACCGACTAGCGGGAACACCGGGGAGCTGTTTTTT. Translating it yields CASSPPTSGNTGELFF.

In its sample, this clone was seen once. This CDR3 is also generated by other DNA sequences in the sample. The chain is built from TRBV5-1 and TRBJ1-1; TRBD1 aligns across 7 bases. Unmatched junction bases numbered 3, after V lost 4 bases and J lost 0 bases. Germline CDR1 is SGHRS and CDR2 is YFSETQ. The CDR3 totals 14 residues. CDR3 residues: CASSTTGVNTEAFF. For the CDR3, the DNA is TGCGCCAGCAGCACAACAGGGGTGAACACTGAAGCTTTCTTT.

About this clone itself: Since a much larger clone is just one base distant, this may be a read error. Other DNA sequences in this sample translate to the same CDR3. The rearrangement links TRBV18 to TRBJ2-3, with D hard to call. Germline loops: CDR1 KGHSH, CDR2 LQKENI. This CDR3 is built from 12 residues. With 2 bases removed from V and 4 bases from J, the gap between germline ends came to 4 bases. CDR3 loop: CASSPSADTQYF. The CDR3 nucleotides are TGTGCCAGCTCACCATCGGCAGATACGCAGTATTTT.

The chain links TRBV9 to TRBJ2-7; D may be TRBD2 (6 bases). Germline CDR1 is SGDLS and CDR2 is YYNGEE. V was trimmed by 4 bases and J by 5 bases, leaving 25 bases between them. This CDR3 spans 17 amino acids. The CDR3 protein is CASSPRGPGVGPHEQYF. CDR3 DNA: TGTGCCAGCAGCCCCCGGGGCCCGGGGGTGGGGCCCCACGAGCAGTACTTC.

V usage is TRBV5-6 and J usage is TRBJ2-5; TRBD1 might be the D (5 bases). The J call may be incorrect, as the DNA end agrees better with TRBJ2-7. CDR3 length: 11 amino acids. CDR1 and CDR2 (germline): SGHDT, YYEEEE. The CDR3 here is CASSSGYEQYF. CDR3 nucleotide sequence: TGTGCCAGCAGCTCAGGGTACGAGCAGTACTTC.

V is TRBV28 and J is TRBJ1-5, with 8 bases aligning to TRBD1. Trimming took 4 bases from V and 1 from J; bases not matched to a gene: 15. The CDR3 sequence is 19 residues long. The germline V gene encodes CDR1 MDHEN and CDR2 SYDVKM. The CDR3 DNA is TGTGCCAGCAGTTCTCTCGGGACAGGAGTCCTGAAAAGCAATCAGCCCCAGCATTTT. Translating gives CASSSLGTGVLKSNQPQHF. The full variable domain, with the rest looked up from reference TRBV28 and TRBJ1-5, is DVKVTQSSRYLVKRTGEKVFLECVQDMDHENMFWYRQDPGLGLRLIYFSYDVKMKEKGDIPEGYSVSREKKERFSLILESASTNQTSMYLCASSSLGTGVLKSNQPQHFGDGTRLSIL.

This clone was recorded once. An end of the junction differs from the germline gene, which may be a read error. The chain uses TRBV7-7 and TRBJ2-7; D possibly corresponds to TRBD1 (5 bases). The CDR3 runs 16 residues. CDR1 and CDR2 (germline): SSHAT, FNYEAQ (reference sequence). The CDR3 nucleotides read TGTGCTAGCAGCTTAGCCCCAGGGTTACTCTCCTACGAGCAGTACTTC. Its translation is CASSLAPGLLSYEQYF.

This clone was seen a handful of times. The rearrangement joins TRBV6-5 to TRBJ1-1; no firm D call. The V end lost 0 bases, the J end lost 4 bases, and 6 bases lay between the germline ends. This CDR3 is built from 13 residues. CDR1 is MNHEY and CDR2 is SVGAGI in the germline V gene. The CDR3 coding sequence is TGTGCCAGCAGTTACTCGCTGGCCACTGAAGCTTTCTTT. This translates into CASSYSLATEAFF.